The present entry profiles one T cell receptor (beta chain) with its context. The CDR3 is 14 amino acids. CDR1 is LNHDA and CDR2 is SQIVND in the germline V gene (reference sequence). V was pared by 5 bases and J by 6 bases, with 17 bases between. The sample originates from a study of human versus mouse CDR3 diversity and MHC coevolution. Profiled with immunoSEQ multiplex PCR; TCRdb holds only in-frame clones, not every one. The data contain roughly 80,000 clones, 80% to 95% of them singletons. This sequence originates from a person aged 30-70 years in good health. The sample was naive CD4+ T cells from blood. The sample's subset: CD45RO-negative CD62L-positive naive CD4 T cells. The chain carries TRBV19 and TRBJ2-7; D possibly corresponds to TRBD1 (6 bases). Written as DNA, the CDR3 is TGTGCCAGTAGTCAGCCGACAGGACCCACCGAGCAGTACTTC. It is translated as CASSQPTGPTEQYF.